These 31 T cell receptor beta chains were all obtained from the same sample, sequenced in a study of blood T cells in healthy people across ages. Next came a second PCR, run for about 6 to 12 cycles, which used a sample-barcoded 5' primer along with a J-beta primer mix. One entry per CDR3 protein results from TCRdb running MiXCR on the 5' RACE reads. The table includes hundreds of thousands of distinct CDR3 sequences, roughly 30% detected once. The sequencing sample was made of blood. Receptors originate from an elderly woman in good health.

This clonotype has just a few counts. V usage is TRBV27 and J usage is TRBJ2-5; perhaps TRBD2 as D (6 bases). CDR3 size: 15 residues. V lost 5 bases and J 1 base, leaving 14 bases between the germline ends. CDR1 is MNHEY and CDR2 is SMNVEV in the germline V gene (reference sequence). Here the CDR3 reads CASSPQGLRQETQYF. DNA for the CDR3: TGTGCCAGCAGTCCCCAGGGACTCCGCCAAGAGACCCAGTACTTC.

This chain joins TRBV5-5 and TRBJ1-1; 7 bases agree with TRBD1. The V segment lost 4 bases and the J segment 3 bases; nucleotides outside the gene matches: 9. This CDR3 is 15 amino acids long. Germline V CDR1 and CDR2: SGHKS, YYEKEE (reference sequence). The CDR3 region has the DNA TGTGCCAGCAGCCCCCGACAGGGCGGGGACACTGAAGCTTTCTTT. Translated, it gives CASSPRQGGDTEAFF.

Remarks on this clonotype: This may arise from a read error, as a much more abundant clone is one base away. The chain carries TRBV20-1 and TRBJ1-4; 8 nucleotides line up with TRBD1. The CDR3 length is 14 residues. CDR1 is DFQATT, CDR2 SNEGSKA, per germline (reference sequence). CDR3 bases: TGCAGTACTAGAAGCGGACAGGGCGGAGAAAAACTGTTTTTT. It yields the protein CSTRSGQGGEKLFF.

This clonotype has ten or more counts. J is TRBJ2-7 and V is TRBV5-1; 7 nucleotides line up with TRBD1. The CDR3 length is 17 residues. With V trimmed by 3 bases and J by 1 base, 13 bases remained unmatched. The germline gives CDR1 SGHRS, CDR2 YFSETQ. In nucleotides, the CDR3 is TGCGCCAGCAGCTCCCTCGGACAGGCGAAGAGGTCCTACGAGCAGTACTTC. Translated, it gives CASSSLGQAKRSYEQYF.

This clonotype was seen many times. The chain combines TRBV20-1 with TRBJ2-7, with 8 bases that match TRBD2. V gave up 4 bases and J gave up 4 bases; unmatched junction bases: 9. Germline CDR1 reads DFQATT; CDR2 reads SNEGSKA (reference sequence). This CDR3 is built from 14 residues. CDR3 nucleotides: TGCAGTGCTACTGGGTTAGCGGGGTTTTACGAGCAGTACTTC. Protein: CSATGLAGFYEQYF.

Details on this clonotype: Possible read error: a much larger clone is one base away. The gene calls are TRBV3-1 and TRBJ2-7; 10 bases agree with TRBD2. Germline CDR1 LGHDT, CDR2 YNNKEL (reference sequence). This CDR3 is built from 17 residues. V lost 4 bases and J lost 5; bases outside the gene matches: 14. This chain's CDR3 is CASSRGRAGGRPNEQYF. DNA for the CDR3: TGTGCCAGCAGCCGGGGACGAGCGGGGGGGCGTCCCAACGAGCAGTACTTC.

In this sample, this clonotype turned up a few times. A read error is possible here, since a much larger clone lies one base away. V and J are TRBV9 and TRBJ2-6, with a weak D call TRBD1 (5 bases). Deletions cut 3 bases from V and 2 bases from J, with 9 bases between. Germline V gene data show CDR1 as SGDLS and CDR2 as YYNGEE. CDR3 length: 15 amino acids. The CDR3 here is CASSARAAGANVLTF. The CDR3 nucleotides read TGTGCCAGCAGCGCCAGGGCAGCTGGGGCCAACGTCCTGACTTTC. Based on the CDR3 plus reference TRBV9 and TRBJ2-6, the full variable domain is DSGVTQTPKHLITATGQRVTLRCSPRSGDLSVYWYQQSLDQGLQFLIQYYNGEERAKGNILERFSAQQFPDLHSELNLSSLELGDSALYFCASSARAAGANVLTFGAGSRLTVL.

A word on this clonotype: This may be a read error, as it is one base from a much larger clone. The gene calls are TRBV9 and TRBJ2-1, with 9 positions matching TRBD2. The CDR3 contains 16 residues. V shed 0 bases, J shed 5 bases, and the junction held 6 bases outside the gene matches. In germline, CDR1 is SGDLS, CDR2 YYNGEE. The CDR3 nucleotides read TGTGCCAGCAGCGTAGCTCGGCAGCGGGGGGACAATGAGCAGTTCTTC. Translating it yields CASSVARQRGDNEQFF.

This clonotype was detected many times. This chain uses TRBV25-1 with TRBJ2-3, with 12 bases lining up with TRBD2. In germline, CDR1 is MGHDK, CDR2 SYGVNS. J was trimmed by 3 bases and V by 1 base; bases with no gene match: 8. This CDR3 has 18 amino acids. The CDR3 sequence: CASSESRLAGGRTDTQYF. DNA of the CDR3: TGTGCCAGCAGTGAATCCCGGCTAGCGGGGGGGCGGACAGATACGCAGTATTTT. The variable domain in full, with the rest retrieved from reference TRBV25-1 and TRBJ2-3, is EADIYQTPRYLVIGTGKKITLECSQTMGHDKMYWYQQDPGMELHLIHYSYGVNSTEKGDLSSESTVSRIRTEHFPLTLESARPSHTSQYLCASSESRLAGGRTDTQYFGPGTRLTVL.

V is TRBV14 and J is TRBJ1-2; a weak D match, TRBD1 (5 bases). The V and J ends lost 0 bases and 7 bases respectively, with 15 bases between them. Germline V gene lookup returns CDR1 SGHDN and CDR2 FVKESK. The CDR3 has 15 amino acids. In DNA, the CDR3 is TGTGCCAGCAGCCAAGACTACCGGGACGTCAGTGGCTACACCTTC. This translates into CASSQDYRDVSGYTF.

This clonotype was observed at least ten times. A read error is possible here, since a much larger clone lies one base away. This rearrangement joins TRBV20-1 to TRBJ2-5, with 13 bases aligning to TRBD2. Unmatched junction bases numbered 11, after V lost 7 bases and J lost 6 bases. Germline-derived CDR1 and CDR2 are DFQATT and SNEGSKA (reference sequence). The CDR3 spans 15 residues. CDR3 residues: CSGGTSGGAGQTQYF. CDR3 in DNA: TGCAGTGGGGGAACTAGCGGGGGGGCCGGTCAGACCCAGTACTTC.

This clonotype was counted at least ten times. V is TRBV6-5 and J is TRBJ1-2, with D perhaps TRBD1 (5 bases). Germline V gene data show CDR1 as MNHEY and CDR2 as SVGAGI. The CDR3 runs to 15 residues. Trimming shortened V by 5 bases and J by 4 bases, and 17 bases separated the two germline ends. The CDR3, as DNA: TGTGCCAGCAGTCACCGACAGAGATTAGGCTATGGCTACACCTTC. Residues: CASSHRQRLGYGYTF.

At least ten counts were recorded for this clonotype. The genes are TRBV9 and TRBJ2-5, with D unclear. This CDR3 has 15 residues. V was cut by 0 bases and J by 1 base, with 10 bases left in between. Germline assignment: CDR1 SGDLS and CDR2 YYNGEE. CDR3 sequence (DNA): TGTGCCAGCAGCGTAGCTCCCTACCCCCAAGAGACCCAGTACTTC. Translating it yields CASSVAPYPQETQYF.

This clonotype was counted many times. The CDR3 sequence is CASSLESKNTEAFF. The CDR3 DNA reads as TGTGCCAGCAGCTTAGAATCCAAGAACACTGAAGCTTTCTTT. The genes are TRBV7-9 and TRBJ1-1; D gene ambiguous. Trimming left V 1 base short and J 1 base short, with 7 bases between. CDR1 is SEHNR, CDR2 FQNEAQ, per germline (reference sequence). The CDR3 contains 14 residues.

The sample holds a few counts of this clonotype. The chain uses TRBV11-2 and TRBJ2-7; no reliable D call. Germline CDR1 reads SGHAT; CDR2 reads FQNNGV. Trimming removed 7 bases at V and 3 bases at J, with 16 bases between. The CDR3 length is 14 residues. The CDR3 DNA follows: TGTGCCAGCACCCCAGGCCGGGTATTCTACGAGCAGTACTTC. Residues: CASTPGRVFYEQYF.

The V call is TRBV15, the J call TRBJ1-1; a weak D match, TRBD1 (5 bases). V lost 3 bases, J lost 4 bases, and 12 bases lay in between. The CDR3 loop spans 14 amino acids. Germline CDR1 LNHNV, CDR2 YYDKDF (reference sequence). The CDR3, as DNA: TGTGCCACCAGCAGTAGTAACAGGAGCACTGAAGCTTTCTTT. This encodes CATSSSNRSTEAFF.

This clonotype was counted between two and nine times. The chain combines TRBV3-1 with TRBJ1-1; D is perhaps TRBD1 (6 bases). CDR3 length equals 15 residues. V was shortened by 3 bases and J by 3 bases, with 14 bases between the two germline ends. Germline CDR1 reads LGHDT; CDR2 reads YNNKEL (reference sequence). CDR3 nucleotide sequence: TGTGCCAGCAGCCACTCCGAACAGGGACACACTGAAGCTTTCTTT. Protein product: CASSHSEQGHTEAFF.

This clonotype was detected many times. The V call is TRBV5-1, the J call TRBJ2-5; TRBD1 agrees at 9 bases. CDR3 size: 15 residues. Trimming took 6 bases from V and 2 from J; bases not matched to a gene: 8. Germline V gene data show CDR1 as SGHRS and CDR2 as YFSETQ. The CDR3 DNA follows: TGCGCCAGCAACCGGGGCGGGACAGGGCAAGAGACCCAGTACTTC. Amino acids: CASNRGGTGQETQYF.

The sample holds many counts of this clonotype. The V call is TRBV29-1, the J call TRBJ2-7; D call uncertain. The V gene lost 4 bases and the J gene lost 0 bases, with 4 bases spanning the gap. Germline V gene sequence: CDR1 SQVTM, CDR2 ANQGSEA. The CDR3 runs 11 residues. The CDR3 DNA sequence: TGCAGCGTTGGCAGCTCCTACGAGCAGTACTTC. It yields the protein CSVGSSYEQYF.

This clonotype was counted at least ten times. This chain connects TRBV5-1 to TRBJ2-1, with D possibly matching TRBD1 (5 bases). V gave up 0 bases and J gave up 4 bases, with 8 bases separating them. Germline V gene lookup returns CDR1 SGHRS and CDR2 YFSETQ. The CDR3 covers 14 residues. In DNA form, the CDR3 reads TGCGCCAGCAGCTTGGGACAGATGTACAATGAGCAGTTCTTC. Translated, it gives CASSLGQMYNEQFF.

The chain recombines TRBV5-6 with TRBJ2-2; TRBD1 matches 7 bases. CDR1 is SGHDT, CDR2 YYEEEE, per germline. The V and J ends lost 4 bases and 5 bases, in that order; junction bases with no gene match: 8. This CDR3 is built from 15 residues. Here the CDR3 reads CASSRERGRTGELFF. The DNA for the CDR3 is TGTGCCAGCAGCCGTGAAAGGGGGCGGACCGGGGAGCTGTTTTTT.

The chain has TRBV28 and TRBJ1-2, with D unresolved. The CDR3 sequence is 15 residues long. Germline V gene data show CDR1 as MDHEN and CDR2 as SYDVKM. Trimming stripped 4 bases from V and 6 bases from J, with 18 bases between. CDR3 in DNA: TGTGCCAGCAGTTCCCCCTCGACCAGGTATAATGGCTACACCTTC. It translates to CASSSPSTRYNGYTF.

V and J are TRBV11-3 and TRBJ2-2; 8 bases fit TRBD1. From germline, CDR1 is SGHNT and CDR2 YENEEA. This CDR3 spans 15 amino acids. Trimming at V came to 6 bases and at J to 6 bases, leaving 9 bases not matched to a gene. CDR3 region: CASSGSGGASGELFF. The CDR3 bases are TGTGCCAGCAGTGGGTCAGGGGGCGCGTCCGGGGAGCTGTTTTTT. Drawing the rest from reference TRBV11-3 and TRBJ2-2, the complete variable domain is EAGVVQSPRYKIIEKKQPVAFWCNPISGHNTLYWYLQNLGQGPELLIRYENEEAVDDSQLPKDRFSAERLKGVDSTLKIQPAELGDSAVYLCASSGSGGASGELFFGEGSRLTVL.

This clonotype has at least ten counts. The chain combines TRBV11-3 with TRBJ2-2, with unresolved D. This CDR3 region has 13 residues. V was trimmed by 1 base and J by 7 bases, leaving 7 bases between them. Germline-derived CDR1 and CDR2 are SGHNT and YENEEA. CDR3 sequence reads: CASSLGTSGELFF. For the CDR3, the DNA is TGTGCCAGCAGCTTAGGAACAAGCGGGGAGCTGTTTTTT.

Of note for this clonotype: A single base separates this from a much larger clone, so it may be a read error. The chain recombines TRBV25-1 with TRBJ1-1; D is ambiguous. The germline gives CDR1 MGHDK, CDR2 SYGVNS. This CDR3 spans 13 amino acids. CDR3 DNA: TGTGCCAGCAGGGAATCCGGGAACACTGAAGCTTTCTTT. It codes for CASRESGNTEAFF.

There are many counts of this clonotype. This chain uses TRBV7-3 with TRBJ2-1; a weak D match, TRBD2 (7 bases). The V end lost 6 bases, the J end lost 6 bases, and 12 bases lay between the germline ends. CDR1 is SGHTA, CDR2 FQGTGA, per germline. This CDR3 contains 13 residues. The CDR3 protein is CASSRGGGNEQFF. The DNA of the CDR3 is TGTGCCAGCAGTAGGGGGGGGGGCAATGAGCAGTTCTTC.

The table lists this clonotype with a few counts. The chain carries TRBV18 and TRBJ1-1; no reliable D call. The germline CDR1 and CDR2 sequences are KGHSH and LQKENI. This CDR3 has 13 residues. V lost 6 bases and J lost 4, with 12 bases in between. CDR3 bases: TGTGCCAGCTCCCGCGAAAGGGCCACTGAAGCTTTCTTT. It codes for CASSRERATEAFF. Supplemented by reference TRBV18 and TRBJ1-1, the full variable domain reads NAGVMQNPRHLVRRRGQEARLRCSPMKGHSHVYWYRQLPEEGLKFMVYLQKENIIDESGMPKERFSAEFPKEGPSILRIQQVVRGDSAAYFCASSRERATEAFFGQGTRLTVV.

This clonotype has a count of ten or more. The chain is built from TRBV24-1 and TRBJ1-4; tentatively, D is TRBD1 (5 bases). There are 16 residues in the CDR3. Trimming removed 5 bases from V and 5 bases from J, with 17 bases in between. The V gene's germline CDR1 is KGHDR and CDR2 SFDVKD. The CDR3 region has the DNA TGTGCCACCAGTGCGAAAAAGGGGACCAGCAATGAAAAACTGTTTTTT. This sequence encodes CATSAKKGTSNEKLFF.

This clonotype was seen repeatedly, ten times or more. The rearrangement uses TRBV20-1 and TRBJ2-4, with D perhaps TRBD2 (7 bases). The CDR3 has 16 residues. V was shortened by 6 bases and J by 0 bases, with 18 bases between the two germline ends. Germline CDR1 reads DFQATT; CDR2 reads SNEGSKA (reference sequence). The CDR3 nucleotides are TGCAGTGCAGAGGGGGGGAGTATATTAGCCAAAAACATTCAGTACTTC. Protein: CSAEGGSILAKNIQYF.

This clonotype was recorded at least ten times. The chain joins TRBV9 to TRBJ2-5; a possible D gene is TRBD2 (5 bases). This CDR3 has 15 residues. With 5 bases removed from V and 2 bases from J, the gap between germline ends came to 16 bases. Germline lookup yields CDR1 SGDLS and CDR2 YYNGEE. Here the CDR3 reads CASSAGIYDQETQYF. The DNA of the CDR3 is TGTGCCAGCAGTGCCGGGATTTACGATCAAGAGACCCAGTACTTC.

Many counts were recorded for this clonotype. The chain joins TRBV20-1 to TRBJ2-1; perhaps TRBD2 as D (5 bases). The germline V and J ends were trimmed by 4 bases and 12 bases, with 16 bases remaining between them. The germline gives CDR1 DFQATT, CDR2 SNEGSKA (reference sequence). The CDR3 loop spans 12 amino acids. This CDR3 reads CSATPSDWGQFF. CDR3 nucleotide sequence: TGCAGTGCTACCCCGTCGGACTGGGGGCAGTTCTTC.